One and the same sample provided the 25 T cell receptor beta chains below, sequenced in a study of T cell repertoires in cytomegalovirus infection. MiXCR, applied by TCRdb to the reads, yields one record per CDR3 protein. Altogether about 240,000 distinct CDR3 sequences are present, around 6.2% being singletons, with the ten largest covering more than 5.5%. The sequencing input was PBMCs. The source is a human donor in good health (CMV status not recorded). Some clones in this sample may be carry-over from other donors' samples.

This clonotype was seen repeatedly, ten times or more. The chain uses TRBV4-3 and TRBJ1-2, with D possibly being TRBD1 (5 bases). The germline V and J ends were trimmed by 0 bases and 5 bases, with 13 bases remaining between them. Germline V gives CDR1 LGHNA, CDR2 YSLEER. The CDR3 length is 15 residues. CDR3 region: CASSQDLRGGYGYTF. The CDR3 DNA is TGCGCCAGCAGCCAAGATCTGCGGGGGGGATATGGCTACACCTTC.

This clonotype came up many times. The rearrangement joins TRBV29-1 to TRBJ1-2; D is uncertain. CDR1 SQVTM and CDR2 ANQGSEA come from the germline V gene. The CDR3 covers 13 residues. Trimming pared 6 bases from V and 4 bases from J, leaving 15 bases between. CDR3 sequence reads: CSVPDRYPYGYTF. The DNA for the CDR3 is TGCAGCGTCCCAGACCGTTACCCCTATGGCTACACCTTC.

This clonotype was seen many times. The chain is built from TRBV29-1 and TRBJ2-5; D is possibly TRBD2 (5 bases). CDR3 length: 11 amino acids. Deletions cut 8 bases from V and 4 bases from J, with 11 bases between. Germline CDR1 SQVTM, CDR2 ANQGSEA. CDR3 sequence reads: CSRRDGETQYF. CDR3 coding DNA: TGCAGCCGACGGGATGGAGAGACCCAGTACTTC. Using reference TRBV29-1 and TRBJ2-5 for the parts outside the CDR3, the full variable domain is SAVISQKPSRDICQRGTSLTIQCQVDSQVTMMFWYRQQPGQSLTLIATANQGSEATYESGFVIDKFPISRPNLTFSTLTVSNMSPEDSSIYLCSRRDGETQYFGPGTRLLVL.

This chain links TRBV19 with TRBJ1-4; D might be TRBD1 (6 bases). The CDR3 has 14 residues. Germline lookup yields CDR1 LNHDA and CDR2 SQIVND (reference sequence). The V and J ends lost 5 bases and 8 bases respectively, with 15 bases between them. CDR3 loop: CASSPAGVGEKLFF. The DNA of the CDR3 is TGTGCCAGTAGTCCGGCAGGGGTGGGAGAAAAACTGTTTTTT.

J is TRBJ2-3 and V is TRBV24-1; D uncertain. Germline V gene sequence: CDR1 KGHDR, CDR2 SFDVKD. V lost 4 bases and J lost 2, with 6 bases in between. The CDR3 totals 13 residues. In DNA, the CDR3 is TGTGCCACCAGTGACCCACCCACAGATACGCAGTATTTT. Amino acids: CATSDPPTDTQYF.

This clonotype was seen many times. This chain links TRBV7-8 with TRBJ2-5; no clear D gene. Germline values: CDR1 SGHVS, CDR2 FQNEAQ. V was pared by 1 base and J by 2 bases, with 8 bases between. The CDR3 sequence is 14 residues long. The CDR3 sequence is CASSLGQAQETQYF. CDR3 nucleotide sequence: TGTGCCAGCAGCTTAGGGCAGGCTCAAGAGACCCAGTACTTC.

This clonotype was picked up many times. This rearrangement joins TRBV28 to TRBJ1-5, with 9 nucleotides matching TRBD1. The germline CDR1 and CDR2 sequences are MDHEN and SYDVKM. The CDR3 extends over 16 amino acids. V shed 5 bases, J shed 3 bases, and the junction held 8 bases outside the gene matches. DNA of the CDR3: TGTGCCAGCAGTGGAGCGGGACAGGGTAACAATCAGCCCCAGCATTTT. It translates to CASSGAGQGNNQPQHF.

This clonotype occurred many times. The chain is built from TRBV29-1 and TRBJ1-4; TRBD1 is a possible D gene (6 bases). The germline CDR1 and CDR2 sequences are SQVTM and ANQGSEA. The CDR3 covers 13 residues. V was pared by 7 bases and J by 7 bases, with 16 bases between. Here the CDR3 DNA reads TGCAGCGCCGGCCGGCAGGGGATTGAAAAACTGTTTTTT. Its protein is CSAGRQGIEKLFF.

This clonotype was recorded many times. This chain connects TRBV28 to TRBJ1-5; D gene uncertain. CDR3 length equals 16 residues. Germline CDR1 is MDHEN and CDR2 is SYDVKM. V was shortened by 1 base and J by 7 bases, with 17 bases between the two germline ends. CDR3 nucleotides: TGTGCCAGCAGTTTATTAGACCAAGGAGCGGGGCAGCCCCAGCATTTT. It codes for CASSLLDQGAGQPQHF.

This clonotype was observed at least ten times. The gene calls are TRBV7-2 and TRBJ1-3; D is unresolved. Germline loops: CDR1 SGHTA, CDR2 FQGNSA. Trimming pared 5 bases from V and 4 bases from J, leaving 12 bases between. This CDR3 has 14 residues. The CDR3 region has the DNA TGTGCCAGCAGCCTGACTCCGGCCGGAAACACCATATATTTT. It codes for CASSLTPAGNTIYF. Based on the CDR3 plus reference TRBV7-2 and TRBJ1-3, the full variable domain is GAGVSQSPSNKVTEKGKDVELRCDPISGHTALYWYRQSLGQGLEFLIYFQGNSAPDKSGLPSDRFSAERTGGSVSTLTIQRTQQEDSAVYLCASSLTPAGNTIYFGEGSWLTVV.

This clonotype was seen many times. This rearrangement joins TRBV5-1 to TRBJ1-1; no reliable D call. V was shortened by 4 bases and J by 1 base, with 8 bases between the two germline ends. CDR3 length equals 13 residues. Germline V gene sequence: CDR1 SGHRS, CDR2 YFSETQ. CDR3 bases: TGCGCCAGCAGCGGAGACCCGAACACTGAAGCTTTCTTT. This gives the protein CASSGDPNTEAFF. Supplemented by reference TRBV5-1 and TRBJ1-1, the full variable domain reads KAGVTQTPRYLIKTRGQQVTLSCSPISGHRSVSWYQQTPGQGLQFLFEYFSETQRNKGNFPGRFSGRQFSNSRSEMNVSTLELGDSALYLCASSGDPNTEAFFGQGTRLTVV.

This clonotype was detected many times. This chain connects TRBV20-1 to TRBJ2-4; D call uncertain. The length of the CDR3 is 13 residues. V gave up 0 bases and J gave up 4 bases, with 7 bases separating them. Germline assignment: CDR1 DFQATT and CDR2 SNEGSKA (reference sequence). The CDR3: CSARDAAKNIQYF. The CDR3 region has the DNA TGCAGTGCTAGAGATGCGGCGAAAAACATTCAGTACTTC.

This clonotype came up many times. This sequence joins TRBV5-6 and TRBJ2-5; D not certain. The germline gives CDR1 SGHDT, CDR2 YYEEEE. There are 14 residues in the CDR3. The V gene lost 7 bases and the J gene lost 4 bases, with 17 bases spanning the gap. This CDR3 reads CASRLGVSGETQYF. The CDR3 nucleotides are TGTGCCAGCCGACTTGGGGTCTCAGGAGAGACCCAGTACTTC.

This clonotype was counted many times. The chain recombines TRBV20-1 with TRBJ1-1, with D tentatively TRBD1 (5 bases). The germline V gene encodes CDR1 DFQATT and CDR2 SNEGSKA (reference sequence). Between the trimmed V and J ends, which lost 5 bases and 1 base, there was a span of 11 bases. The CDR3 is made up of 13 amino acids. The CDR3 loop reads CSAWRQTNTEAFF. As DNA, the CDR3 is TGCAGTGCTTGGCGACAGACGAACACTGAAGCTTTCTTT.

This clonotype was seen ten or more times. The chain carries TRBV29-1 and TRBJ2-1, with TRBD2 identical over 10 bases. In germline, CDR1 is SQVTM, CDR2 ANQGSEA. The ends lost 7 bases at V and 5 bases at J; junction bases unmatched: 11. This CDR3 has 15 residues. CDR3 bases: TGCAGCGCTGGGAACCTAGCGGGGGCACACAATGAGCAGTTCTTC. It encodes CSAGNLAGAHNEQFF.

This clonotype was observed at least ten times. This chain uses TRBV7-2 with TRBJ1-5; D not resolved. Germline values: CDR1 SGHTA, CDR2 FQGNSA. The CDR3 is made up of 14 amino acids. The V gene lost 6 bases and the J gene lost 2 bases, with 11 bases spanning the gap. CDR3 residues: CASSPHRGNQPQHF. DNA for the CDR3: TGTGCCAGCAGTCCACATCGGGGCAATCAGCCCCAGCATTTT.

This clonotype was observed many times. This chain connects TRBV12-3 or TRBV12-4 to TRBJ2-2; D is ambiguous. Trimming shortened V by 3 bases and J by 5 bases, and 16 bases separated the two germline ends. This CDR3 comprises 16 residues. CDR3 DNA sequence: TGTGCCAGCAGTTTCTCAATAAGCTACGGAACCGGGGAGCTGTTTTTT. It translates to CASSFSISYGTGELFF.

This clonotype has at least ten counts. This chain links TRBV7-2 with TRBJ1-1; no definite D call. CDR1 and CDR2 (germline): SGHTA, FQGNSA. The CDR3 covers 14 residues. V gave up 1 base and J gave up 1 base, with 7 bases separating them. The CDR3 nucleotides are TGTGCCAGCAGCTTAGAGAGGGAGAACACTGAAGCTTTCTTT. Its translation is CASSLERENTEAFF.

J is TRBJ2-7 and V is TRBV2; the D gene is possibly TRBD2 (6 bases). V was clipped by 8 bases and J by 4 bases, with 12 bases between them. There are 12 residues in the CDR3. CDR1 and CDR2 (germline): SNHLY, FYNNEI. The CDR3 DNA reads TGTGCCAGCCTTCCGGGGACTTACGAGCAGTACTTC. This codes for CASLPGTYEQYF.

The sample holds many counts of this clonotype. J is TRBJ2-7 and V is TRBV2, with TRBD1 matching over 11 bases. The CDR3 is 14 residues long. V lost 6 bases and J lost 4; bases outside the gene matches: 5. Germline CDR1 and CDR2: SNHLY and FYNNEI. The CDR3 loop is CASRRTGGGYEQYF. The CDR3, as DNA: TGTGCCAGCAGACGGACAGGGGGCGGATACGAGCAGTACTTC.

This clonotype was seen ten or more times. The CDR3 nucleotides read TGCAGCGTTCGGATCGGGTCCTACGAGCAGTACTTC. This gives the protein CSVRIGSYEQYF. This chain uses TRBV29-1 with TRBJ2-7; D gene uncertain. The CDR3 has 12 residues. Germline values: CDR1 SQVTM, CDR2 ANQGSEA. Trimming removed 5 bases from V and 1 base from J, with 9 bases in between.

Worth noting for this clonotype: A much bigger clone sits one base away, suggesting this may be a read error. The chain joins TRBV2 to TRBJ2-5; the D is unclear. The CDR3 contains 12 residues. V lost 7 bases and J lost 2, with 8 bases in between. Germline loops: CDR1 SNHLY, CDR2 FYNNEI. In DNA form, the CDR3 reads TGTGCCAGCATATGGCTACAAGAGACCCAGTACTTC. It codes for CASIWLQETQYF.

CDR3: CASSLGSLQHF. The CDR3 coding sequence is TGTGCCAGCAGTTTAGGGTCGCTCCAGCATTTT. This chain uses TRBV28 with TRBJ1-5; D gene unclear. The CDR3 length is 11 residues. Germline values: CDR1 MDHEN, CDR2 SYDVKM. V lost 2 bases to trimming and J lost 12 bases, with 8 bases between them.

Ten or more counts support this clonotype. The V gene is TRBV7-2, the J gene TRBJ1-1, with D maybe TRBD1 (6 bases). Germline V CDR1 and CDR2: SGHTA, FQGNSA. This CDR3 region has 15 residues. V gave up 5 bases and J gave up 1 base, with 14 bases separating them. DNA for the CDR3: TGTGCCAGCAGCCCCCTGGGGGCGGCGAACACTGAAGCTTTCTTT. Translation gives CASSPLGAANTEAFF.

This clonotype was seen repeatedly, ten times or more. This sequence joins TRBV15 and TRBJ1-5, with 7 bases matching TRBD1. This CDR3 spans 15 amino acids. V lost 6 bases to trimming and J lost 2 bases; unmatched junction nucleotides: 7. CDR1 is LNHNV, CDR2 YYDKDF, per germline (reference sequence). The CDR3 sequence: CATSPSGTGNQPQHF. The CDR3, as DNA: TGTGCCACCAGTCCGTCCGGGACAGGCAATCAGCCCCAGCATTTT.